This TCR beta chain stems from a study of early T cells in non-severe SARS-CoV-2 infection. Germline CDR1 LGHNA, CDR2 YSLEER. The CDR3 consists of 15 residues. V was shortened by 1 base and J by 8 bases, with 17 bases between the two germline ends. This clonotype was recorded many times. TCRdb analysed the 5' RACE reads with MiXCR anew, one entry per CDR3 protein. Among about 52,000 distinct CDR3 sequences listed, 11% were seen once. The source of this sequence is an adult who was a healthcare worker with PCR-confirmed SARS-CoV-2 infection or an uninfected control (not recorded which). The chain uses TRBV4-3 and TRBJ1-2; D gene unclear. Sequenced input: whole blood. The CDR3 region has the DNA TGCGCCAGCAGCCAAGCTATCCGGGCTCCGGAGGGCTACACCTTC. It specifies CASSQAIRAPEGYTF.